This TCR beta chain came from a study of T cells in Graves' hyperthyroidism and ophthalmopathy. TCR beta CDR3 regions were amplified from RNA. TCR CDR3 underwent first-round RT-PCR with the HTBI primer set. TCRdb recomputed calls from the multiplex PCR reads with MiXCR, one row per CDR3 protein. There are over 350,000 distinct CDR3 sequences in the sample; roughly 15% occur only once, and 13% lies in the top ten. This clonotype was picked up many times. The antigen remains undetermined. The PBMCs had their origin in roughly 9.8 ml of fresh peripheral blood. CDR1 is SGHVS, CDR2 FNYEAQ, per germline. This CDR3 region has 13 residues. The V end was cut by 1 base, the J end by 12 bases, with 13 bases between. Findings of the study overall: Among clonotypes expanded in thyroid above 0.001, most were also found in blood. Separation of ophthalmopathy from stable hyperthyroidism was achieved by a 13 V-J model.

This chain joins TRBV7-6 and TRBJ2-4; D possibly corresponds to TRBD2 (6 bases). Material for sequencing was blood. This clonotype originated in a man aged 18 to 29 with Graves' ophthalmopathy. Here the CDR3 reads CASSLVVGGSQYF. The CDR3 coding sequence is TGTGCCAGCAGCTTAGTTGTCGGGGGAAGTCAGTACTTC. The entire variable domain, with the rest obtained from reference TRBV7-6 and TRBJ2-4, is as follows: GAGVSQSPRYKVTKRGQDVALRCDPISGHVSLYWYRQALGQGPEFLTYFNYEAQQDKSGLPNDRFSAERPEGSISTLTIQRTEQRDSAMYRCASSLVVGGSQYFGAGTRLSVL.